This passage covers 3 T cell receptor beta chains from one sample sequenced in a study of TIL therapy for anti-PD-1-resistant metastatic lung cancer. Time point defined: pre-treatment sample, taken before nivolumab and TIL therapy. The immunoSEQ assay was v3. Clones were sequenced by immunoSEQ multiplex PCR, and TCRdb holds only the in-frame ones, with some missing. Found here are about 60,000 clones, around 87% of them singletons; the top ten hold around 2.6%. This specimen consisted of blood, obtained at baseline. The receptors were sampled from a person aged 25 to 85 with non-small cell lung cancer.

The V call is TRBV12-5, the J call TRBJ1-5; 10 bases are a match to TRBD1. Germline V CDR1 and CDR2: LGHNT, FRNRAP. The CDR3 extends over 17 amino acids. With V trimmed by 0 bases and J by 7 bases, 9 bases remained unmatched. The CDR3 region is CASGLVTGTGVNQPQHF. The CDR3 DNA sequence: TGTGCTAGTGGTTTGGTAACCGGGACAGGGGTTAACCAGCCCCAGCATTTT.

V gene TRBV10-3 combines with J gene TRBJ2-3; D is possibly TRBD1 (6 bases). Looked up from germline, CDR1 is ENHRY and CDR2 is SYGVKD. The CDR3 sequence is 13 residues long. Deletions cut 4 bases from V and 3 bases from J, with 8 bases between. CDR3 region: CAISAQGTDTQYF. CDR3 sequence (DNA): TGTGCCATCAGTGCACAGGGTACAGATACGCAGTATTTT.

The chain joins TRBV3-1 (or the pseudogene TRBV3-2) to TRBJ2-7; D remains ambiguous. Germline V gene data show CDR1 as LGHDT and CDR2 as YNNKEL (reference sequence). V lost 1 base and J lost 0, with 7 bases in between. The CDR3 sequence is 14 residues long. Here the CDR3 reads CASSQVTSSYEQYF. The CDR3 DNA follows: TGTGCCAGCAGCCAAGTAACTTCCTCCTACGAGCAGTACTTC.